These 24 T cell receptor beta chains were sequenced from one sample in a study of blood T cell repertoires in COVID-19. The repertoire was sequenced with immunoSEQ multiplex PCR; TCRdb's copy has only in-frame clones and lacks some. The table has hundreds of thousands of clones, around 89% seen once. Sample: PBMCs or T cells enriched from blood (not recorded which). The source is a man aged 18-30 years who had recovered from COVID-19.

The CDR3 nucleotides read TGTGCCAGCAGTTTAACCCCGGACATGGAAAAGACGATTACCTACGAGCAGTACTTC. It translates to CASSLTPDMEKTITYEQYF. The chain joins TRBV28 to TRBJ2-7; the D gene is possibly TRBD1 (5 bases). The CDR3 is 19 residues long. The V gene's germline CDR1 is MDHEN and CDR2 SYDVKM. Trimming removed 2 bases at V and 2 bases at J, with 25 bases between.

The chain couples TRBV28 to TRBJ1-4, with D maybe TRBD1 (6 bases). V was shortened by 7 bases and J by 3 bases, with 15 bases between the two germline ends. The CDR3 has 15 amino acids. Germline CDR1 reads MDHEN; CDR2 reads SYDVKM. CDR3: CASTEGGGSNEKLFF. CDR3 DNA: TGTGCCAGCACCGAAGGGGGGGGGTCTAATGAAAAACTGTTTTTT. Drawing the rest from reference TRBV28 and TRBJ1-4, the complete variable domain is DVKVTQSSRYLVKRTGEKVFLECVQDMDHENMFWYRQDPGLGLRLIYFSYDVKMKEKGDIPEGYSVSREKKERFSLILESASTNQTSMYLCASTEGGGSNEKLFFGSGTQLSVL.

This chain links TRBV11-2 with TRBJ2-7, with TRBD2 identical over 13 bases. After removal of 5 bases from V and 6 bases from J, the junction contained 19 bases not matched to a gene. Germline-derived CDR1 and CDR2 are SGHAT and FQNNGV. The CDR3 sequence is 19 residues long. Here the CDR3 reads CASSLQGLAGLDHPAEQYF. The CDR3 region has the DNA TGTGCCAGCAGCCTCCAGGGACTAGCGGGATTGGACCACCCCGCCGAGCAGTACTTC.

The chain recombines TRBV5-1 with TRBJ2-4; weak D call: TRBD2 (6 bases). CDR3 size: 16 residues. V lost 0 bases and J 0 bases, leaving 10 bases between the germline ends. The germline CDR1 and CDR2 sequences are SGHRS and YFSETQ. For the CDR3, the DNA is TGCGCCAGCAGCTTGGGTGGGACTCTAGCCAAAAACATTCAGTACTTC. Translating gives CASSLGGTLAKNIQYF.

The rearrangement uses TRBV2 and TRBJ2-3, with D perhaps TRBD2 (6 bases). Trimming took off 1 base at V and 3 bases at J, with 14 bases between the two ends. This CDR3 has 16 residues. The V gene's germline CDR1 is SNHLY and CDR2 FYNNEI. CDR3 region: CASSEVGGSVTDTQYF. The CDR3 region has the DNA TGTGCCAGCAGTGAAGTGGGGGGTAGCGTTACAGATACGCAGTATTTT. Combining the CDR3 with reference TRBV2 and TRBJ2-3 gives the whole variable domain EPEVTQTPSHQVTQMGQEVILRCVPISNHLYFYWYRQILGQKVEFLVSFYNNEISEKSEIFDDQFSVERPDGSNFTLKIRSTKLEDSAMYFCASSEVGGSVTDTQYFGPGTRLTVL.

The chain is built from TRBV6-5 and TRBJ1-3, with a possible D match to TRBD1 (6 bases). Per the germline V gene, CDR1 is MNHEY and CDR2 is SVGAGI. This CDR3 spans 15 amino acids. V was clipped by 6 bases and J by 1 base, with 13 bases between them. The CDR3 loop reads CASSAQGISGNTIYF. The CDR3 bases are TGTGCCAGCAGCGCCCAGGGGATATCTGGAAACACCATATATTTT.

The chain employs TRBV12-3 or TRBV12-4 and TRBJ1-3; 8 positions agree with TRBD1. Losses at the gene ends were 9 bases for V and 8 bases for J; bases not matched to a gene: 9. The CDR3 is 13 amino acids. This chain's CDR3 is CASDRGLRHTIYF. The CDR3 bases are TGTGCCAGTGACAGGGGTCTCCGGCACACCATATATTTT.

The chain has TRBV14 and TRBJ2-7, with a possible D match to TRBD1 (6 bases). V lost 4 bases, J lost 5 bases, and 12 bases lay in between. CDR1 is SGHDN, CDR2 FVKESK, per germline. CDR3 length: 13 residues. The CDR3 region has the DNA TGTGCCAGCAGCCGGGGGCTAGCAGACGAGCAGTACTTC. This encodes CASSRGLADEQYF.

V gene TRBV11-2 combines with J gene TRBJ2-2; D gene ambiguous. CDR1 and CDR2 (germline): SGHAT, FQNNGV. Between the trimmed V and J ends, which lost 4 bases and 8 bases, there was a span of 11 bases. CDR3 length: 13 amino acids. The CDR3 sequence: CASSYHSGGELFF. Here the CDR3 DNA reads TGTGCCAGCAGCTACCATTCGGGTGGGGAGCTGTTTTTT.

The V and J genes are TRBV25-1 and TRBJ2-3; D perhaps matches TRBD2 (5 bases). CDR3 size: 16 residues. Deletions cut 3 bases from V and 5 bases from J, with 18 bases between. Germline V CDR1 and CDR2: MGHDK, SYGVNS. In DNA, the CDR3 is TGTGCCAGCAGTGATCGGAGGACGGTGGTTGAAGATACGCAGTATTTT. Its protein is CASSDRRTVVEDTQYF.

V usage is TRBV28 and J usage is TRBJ2-2, with 9 bases fitting TRBD2. V shed 3 bases and J 3 bases; nucleotides not matched to a gene: 17. Germline CDR1 MDHEN, CDR2 SYDVKM. The CDR3 runs 20 residues. CDR3 amino acids: CASSFADSVLAGVDTGELFF. The CDR3 region has the DNA TGTGCCAGCAGTTTTGCGGACAGCGTGTTAGCGGGAGTGGACACCGGGGAGCTGTTTTTT.

The genes are TRBV3-1 (or the pseudogene TRBV3-2) and TRBJ1-2, with D maybe TRBD1 (5 bases). Trimming removed 0 bases from V and 4 bases from J, with 12 bases in between. Germline CDR1 reads LGHDT; CDR2 reads YNNKEL (reference sequence). The CDR3 sequence is 15 residues long. CDR3 in amino acids: CASSQEANGGYGYTF. CDR3 bases: TGTGCCAGCAGCCAAGAGGCCAACGGGGGCTATGGCTACACCTTC.

The chain joins TRBV27 to TRBJ2-3, with TRBD2 matching 8 bases. Germline-derived CDR1 and CDR2 are MNHEY and SMNVEV (reference sequence). This CDR3 has 14 residues. J gave up 6 bases and V 4 bases, and 6 bases lay outside the gene matches. CDR3 residues: CASSSGGQLDTQYF. CDR3 bases: TGTGCCAGCAGTTCGGGGGGGCAGTTGGATACGCAGTATTTT.

The genes are TRBV5-6 and TRBJ2-5; D is ambiguous. The CDR3 has 14 amino acids. V lost 4 bases to trimming and J lost 3 bases, with 13 bases between them. In germline, CDR1 is SGHDT, CDR2 YYEEEE. The CDR3 loop reads CASSPFALEETQYF. As DNA, the CDR3 is TGTGCCAGCAGCCCCTTTGCGTTGGAAGAGACCCAGTACTTC.

This chain uses TRBV27 with TRBJ2-2; tentative D call: TRBD1 (6 bases). Germline CDR1 MNHEY, CDR2 SMNVEV (reference sequence). The V and J ends lost 5 bases and 4 bases respectively, with 14 bases between them. The CDR3 is made up of 15 amino acids. This CDR3 reads CASSPEQGSTGELFF. The CDR3 DNA reads as TGTGCCAGCAGTCCAGAACAGGGTTCCACCGGGGAGCTGTTTTTT.

Only a few counts were recorded for this clone. Other nucleotide sequences in the sample specify the same CDR3. The rearrangement uses TRBV29-1 and TRBJ1-3; possible D gene TRBD1, 6 bases. The CDR3 has 12 residues. Looked up from germline, CDR1 is SQVTM and CDR2 is ANQGSEA. Trimming shortened V by 6 bases and J by 4 bases, and 10 bases separated the two germline ends. CDR3 in DNA: TGCAGCGTGGAAACAGGGGGAAACACCATATATTTT. Residues: CSVETGGNTIYF.

The gene calls are TRBV18 and TRBJ2-1, with 7 bases identical to TRBD1. Per germline, CDR1 KGHSH and CDR2 LQKENI. V shed 5 bases and J 6 bases; nucleotides not matched to a gene: 7. The CDR3 contains 14 residues. The CDR3 region is CASSLQTGPNEQFF. The CDR3 nucleotides read TGTGCCAGCTCATTACAGACAGGGCCCAATGAGCAGTTCTTC.

This clone has only one observation. The chain couples TRBV5-1 to TRBJ2-1; 12 bases fit TRBD2. V gave up 0 bases and J gave up 4 bases; unmatched junction bases: 2. The CDR3 is made up of 16 amino acids. Per germline, CDR1 SGHRS and CDR2 YFSETQ. CDR3 DNA: TGCGCCAGCAGCTTGGTCCTAGCGGGGGGGTACAATGAGCAGTTCTTC. It is translated as CASSLVLAGGYNEQFF.

The CDR3 reads CSVEGSRDSYANYGYTF. CDR3 in DNA: TGCAGCGTTGAGGGGAGCCGGGACAGCTATGCTAACTATGGCTACACCTTC. The chain carries TRBV29-1 and TRBJ1-2; 7 bases map to TRBD1. Trimming removed 3 bases from V and 0 bases from J; junction bases left unmatched: 13. Per germline, CDR1 SQVTM and CDR2 ANQGSEA. The CDR3 consists of 17 residues.

The chain combines TRBV7-2 with TRBJ1-2; TRBD1 might be the D (5 bases). The CDR3 sequence is 16 residues long. The V gene's germline CDR1 is SGHTA and CDR2 FQGNSA. Deletions cut 5 bases from V and 4 bases from J, with 20 bases between. The CDR3 loop reads CASSPNPTGIPYGYTF. Written as DNA, the CDR3 is TGTGCCAGCAGCCCCAACCCCACAGGAATTCCCTATGGCTACACCTTC.

The rearrangement links TRBV27 to TRBJ1-2, with 7 bases lining up with TRBD1. The V gene end was trimmed by 0 bases and the J gene end by 2 bases; junction bases not matched to a gene: 3. Germline V gene data show CDR1 as MNHEY and CDR2 as SMNVEV (reference sequence). This CDR3 has 15 amino acids. The CDR3 here is CASSLSGTANYGYTF. The CDR3 DNA reads TGTGCCAGCAGTTTATCGGGGACAGCCAACTATGGCTACACCTTC.

The chain is built from TRBV7-8 and TRBJ2-1; the match to TRBD2 covers 7 bases. Germline CDR1 is SGHVS and CDR2 is FQNEAQ. V trimming: 5 bases; J trimming: 5 bases; junction bases outside the gene matches: 9. The CDR3 contains 15 residues. The CDR3 protein is CASSPWGGPDNEQFF. CDR3 coding DNA: TGTGCCAGCAGCCCCTGGGGGGGTCCAGACAATGAGCAGTTCTTC.

This chain uses TRBV10-2 with TRBJ2-1; 12 nucleotides match TRBD2. The CDR3 totals 15 residues. V was pared by 5 bases and J by 8 bases, with 7 bases of the junction left unmatched. Germline V lookup: CDR1 WSHSY, CDR2 SAAADI. The CDR3 nucleotides are TGCGCCAGCAGTCGGGGACTAGCGGGCATGGATGAGCAGTTCTTC. This sequence encodes CASSRGLAGMDEQFF.

The V and J genes are TRBV18 and TRBJ1-2; tentatively, D is TRBD1 (5 bases). Germline V gene sequence: CDR1 KGHSH, CDR2 LQKENI. The CDR3 covers 13 residues. V shed 11 bases and J shed 9 bases, with 22 bases lying between them. CDR3 sequence: CASWIMEGSSYTF. The DNA for the CDR3 is TGTGCCTCCTGGATAATGGAGGGGAGTAGCTACACCTTC.